This T cell receptor (beta chain) was sequenced in a study of tumor-infiltrating lymphocytes in primary liver carcinoma. Looking at the study overall: Tumors were stage T1-T3 N0M0, roughly 4 to 10 cm across.

Study-level findings and limits: Relative to tumor region pairs, the tumor-adjacent and tumor-blood pairs showed overlap that was lower. Tumors carried a top-250-clone fraction significantly exceeding that of blood (p = 0.039).

Out of unsorted whole blood came the blood RNA, and germline DNA was extracted as well. The V segment lost 7 bases and the J segment 7 bases; nucleotides outside the gene matches: 8. The CDR3 loop spans 14 amino acids. CDR1 MDHEN and CDR2 SYDVKM come from the germline V gene. From roughly 470 ng total RNA, TCR beta cDNA was generated with a primer in the constant region. Three nested multiplex PCR rounds, a slightly modified ARM-PCR method, built the TCR beta libraries. Researchers ran the first two PCR rounds for ten to eleven cycles each with TRBV1-TRBV30 forward primers and a C-beta reverse primer. TCRdb ran MiXCR on the multiplex PCR reads and lists one entry per CDR3 protein. Among 300,000 to 350,000 distinct CDR3 sequences listed, less than 75% were seen once. About this clonotype itself: Its antigen is not identified.

The sample was peripheral blood. The V call is TRBV28, the J call TRBJ1-5; 9 positions agree with TRBD1. This TCR derives from a middle-aged man with primary liver carcinoma and hepatitis B virus infection. The CDR3, as DNA: TGTGCCAGCACTACGTGGACAGGGGAGCAGCCCCAGCATTTT. Its translation: CASTTWTGEQPQHF.